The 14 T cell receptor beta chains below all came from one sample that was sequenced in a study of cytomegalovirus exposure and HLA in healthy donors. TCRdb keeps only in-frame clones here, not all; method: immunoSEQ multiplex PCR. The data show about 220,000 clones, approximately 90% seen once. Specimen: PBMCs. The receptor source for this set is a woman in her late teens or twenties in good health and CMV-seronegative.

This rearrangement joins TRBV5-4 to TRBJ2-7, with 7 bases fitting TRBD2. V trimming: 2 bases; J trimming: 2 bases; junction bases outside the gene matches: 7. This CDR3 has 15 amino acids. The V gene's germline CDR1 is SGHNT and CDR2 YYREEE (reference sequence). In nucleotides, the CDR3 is TGTGCCAGCAGCTTATCTTCGGGAGGACCCTACGAGCAGTACTTC. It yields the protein CASSLSSGGPYEQYF.

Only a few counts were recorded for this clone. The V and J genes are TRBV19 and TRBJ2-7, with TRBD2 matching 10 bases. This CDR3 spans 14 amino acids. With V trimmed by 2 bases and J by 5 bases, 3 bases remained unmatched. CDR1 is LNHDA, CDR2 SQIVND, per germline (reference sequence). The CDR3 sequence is CASSIIAGGDEQYF. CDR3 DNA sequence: TGTGCCAGTAGTATAATAGCGGGAGGTGACGAGCAGTACTTC.

CDR3 in amino acids: CAWSTGTATYEQYF. The CDR3 nucleotides are TGTGCCTGGAGCACTGGGACAGCGACTTACGAGCAGTACTTC. The chain combines TRBV30 with TRBJ2-7, with 7 positions matching TRBD1. The CDR3 runs to 14 residues. V lost 3 bases to trimming and J lost 4 bases; unmatched junction nucleotides: 9. Looked up from germline, CDR1 is GTSNPN and CDR2 is SVGIG (reference sequence).

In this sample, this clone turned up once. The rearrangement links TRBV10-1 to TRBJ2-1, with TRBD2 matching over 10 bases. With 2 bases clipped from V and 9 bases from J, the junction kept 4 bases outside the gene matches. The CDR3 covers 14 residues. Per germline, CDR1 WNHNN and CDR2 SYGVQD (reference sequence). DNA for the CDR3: TGCGCCAGCAGTGAGAGCGGGAGGGCGAGTGAGCAGTTCTTC. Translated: CASSESGRASEQFF.

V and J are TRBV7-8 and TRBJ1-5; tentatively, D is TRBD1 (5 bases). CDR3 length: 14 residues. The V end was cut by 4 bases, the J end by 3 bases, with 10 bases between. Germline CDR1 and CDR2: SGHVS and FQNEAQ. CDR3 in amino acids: CASSSRDYNQPQHF. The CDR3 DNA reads TGTGCCAGCAGCTCCCGGGACTACAATCAGCCCCAGCATTTT. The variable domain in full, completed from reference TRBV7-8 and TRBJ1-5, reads GAGVSQSPRYKVAKRGQDVALRCDPISGHVSLFWYQQALGQGPEFLTYFQNEAQLDKSGLPSDRFFAERPEGSVSTLKIQRTQQEDSAVYLCASSSRDYNQPQHFGDGTRLSIL.

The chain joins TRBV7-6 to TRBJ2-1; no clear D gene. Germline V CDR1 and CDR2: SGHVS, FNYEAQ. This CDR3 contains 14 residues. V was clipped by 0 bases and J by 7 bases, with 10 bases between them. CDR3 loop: CASSLAVYPNEQFF. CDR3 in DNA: TGTGCCAGCAGCTTAGCAGTCTATCCGAATGAGCAGTTCTTC.

The CDR3 sequence is CASSDQGVVQNIQYF. CDR3 nucleotide sequence: TGTGCCAGCAGTGATCAGGGGGTGGTCCAAAACATTCAGTACTTC. J is TRBJ2-4 and V is TRBV2; TRBD1 matches 7 bases. The germline V gene encodes CDR1 SNHLY and CDR2 FYNNEI. The junction had 7 bases not matched to a gene; V was cut back by 3 bases and J by 5 bases. The CDR3 has 15 amino acids. The full variable domain, in which reference TRBV2 and TRBJ2-4 provide the parts outside the CDR3, is EPEVTQTPSHQVTQMGQEVILRCVPISNHLYFYWYRQILGQKVEFLVSFYNNEISEKSEIFDDQFSVERPDGSNFTLKIRSTKLEDSAMYFCASSDQGVVQNIQYFGAGTRLSVL.

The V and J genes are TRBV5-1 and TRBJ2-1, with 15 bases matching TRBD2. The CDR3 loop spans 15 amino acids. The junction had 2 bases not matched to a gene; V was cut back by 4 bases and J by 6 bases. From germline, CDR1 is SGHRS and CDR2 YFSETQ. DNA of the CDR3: TGCGCCAGCAGCAAGGGACTAGCGGGAGGCAATGAGCAGTTCTTC. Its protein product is CASSKGLAGGNEQFF.

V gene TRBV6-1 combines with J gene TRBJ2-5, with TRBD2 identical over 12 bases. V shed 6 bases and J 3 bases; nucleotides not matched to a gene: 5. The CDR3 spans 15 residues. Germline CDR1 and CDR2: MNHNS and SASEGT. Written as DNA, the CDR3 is TGTGCCAGCAGGAGACTAGCGGGGGACGAAGAGACCCAGTACTTC. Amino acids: CASRRLAGDEETQYF.

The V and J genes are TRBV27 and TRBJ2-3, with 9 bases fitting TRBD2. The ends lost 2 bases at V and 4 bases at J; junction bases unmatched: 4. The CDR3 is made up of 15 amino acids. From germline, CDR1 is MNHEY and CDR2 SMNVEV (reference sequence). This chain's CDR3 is CASSLGAGGADTQYF. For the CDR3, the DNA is TGTGCCAGCAGTTTAGGGGCGGGGGGGGCAGATACGCAGTATTTT.

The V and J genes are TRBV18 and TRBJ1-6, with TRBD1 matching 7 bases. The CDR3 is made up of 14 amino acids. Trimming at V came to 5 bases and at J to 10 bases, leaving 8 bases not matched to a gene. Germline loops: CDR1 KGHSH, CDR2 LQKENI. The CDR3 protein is CASSSGTDLSPLHF. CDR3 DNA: TGTGCCAGCTCATCCGGGACAGACTTGTCACCCCTCCACTTT.

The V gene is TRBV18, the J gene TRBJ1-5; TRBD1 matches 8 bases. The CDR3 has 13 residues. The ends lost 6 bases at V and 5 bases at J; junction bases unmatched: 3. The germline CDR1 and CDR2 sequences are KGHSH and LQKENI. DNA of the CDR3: TGTGCCAGCTCCCCGACAGGGGATCAGCCCCAGCATTTT. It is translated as CASSPTGDQPQHF.

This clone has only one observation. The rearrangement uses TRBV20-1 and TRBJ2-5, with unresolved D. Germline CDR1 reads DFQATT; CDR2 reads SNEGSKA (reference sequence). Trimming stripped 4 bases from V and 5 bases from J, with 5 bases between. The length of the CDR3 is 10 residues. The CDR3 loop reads CSATVETQYF. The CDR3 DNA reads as TGCAGTGCTACGGTGGAGACCCAGTACTTC.

The CDR3 loop is CASKLQGQAGTEAFF. CDR3 in DNA: TGTGCCAGTAAGCTTCAGGGACAGGCCGGCACTGAAGCTTTCTTT. This chain joins TRBV19 and TRBJ1-1, with TRBD1 identical over 8 bases. Germline CDR1 LNHDA, CDR2 SQIVND (reference sequence). V gave up 7 bases and J gave up 4 bases; unmatched junction bases: 11. The CDR3 covers 15 residues.